This T cell receptor beta chain was observed in a study of OX40 agonist ivuxolimab in advanced cancers. Broadly, across the study: Ivuxolimab was a fully human IgG2 agonistic monoclonal antibody targeting the costimulatory receptor OX40 (CD134). The dose-escalation cohort was around 84% male with a mean age of around 62 years, ranging from roughly 23 to 85. Patients were allowed to have had prior anti-PD-1, anti-PD-L1 or anti-CTLA-4 therapy, and more than 30% of the dose-escalation patients had previously received checkpoint inhibitors. Intravenous ivuxolimab was administered to patients every 2 weeks at six dose levels: 0.01, 0.1, 0.3, 1.5, 3 and 10 mg/kg. The paper describes the monotherapy dose-escalation part (N of about 57 patients) of the phase I trial of ivuxolimab. Partial responses were achieved by three dose-escalation patients, of whom one had hepatocellular carcinoma and two had cutaneous melanoma. Of the 50 to 55 dose-escalation patients, hepatocellular carcinoma was present in about 20, melanoma in approximately 15, renal cell carcinoma in 9 and head and neck cancer in 9. The purpose of peripheral TCRbeta sequencing was to test whether ivuxolimab changed TCR sequence diversity and led to clonal T-cell expansion.

Patients with autoimmune disease history or receiving systemic immunosuppression were excluded from the trial. In every dose cohort, peripheral blood was drawn for TCR sequencing at baseline, cycle 4 day 1, and cycle 7 day 1. The samples were drawn from a first-in-human, open-label, multicenter phase I dose-escalation trial of ivuxolimab. The trial enrolled adults with locally advanced or metastatic head and neck squamous cell, hepatocellular, melanoma or renal cell carcinoma. Before TCR sequencing, CD4+ and CD8+ T cells were separately sorted from peripheral blood. Summary of the overall study and its limitations: Low levels of normalized T-cell clonal expansion were also seen in some nonresponding patients. In the 0.1-3.0 mg/kg groups, partial responders were among the patients with the lowest normalized peripheral clonal expansion, particularly in CD8+ T cells. After ivuxolimab, expanded clones were on average more numerous among CD8+ T cells than among CD4+ T cells. At doses of 0.1 to 3.0 mg/kg, clonal expansion of both CD4+ and CD8+ blood T cells was observed from baseline to week 6. Which antigens the clonally expanded peripheral T cells were specific for was not determined.

CDR1 is given as MDHEN and CDR2 as SYDVKM, both from the germline V gene. From the cysteine up to the phenylalanine, the CDR3 has a length of 13 residues. Only CDR3 DNA is held: 39 bases, read in frame from base 1. The V and J ends are trimmed by 10 bases and 6 bases, leaving 16 bases between them. In the case of this clone: It has no known antigen specificity. Base-call qualities are not available, and no considerably larger clone is one nucleotide away.

For sequencing of the TCRbeta CDR3 region, genomic DNA was extracted from the sorted cells. The immunoSEQ Assay was used for sequencing of TCRbeta CDR3 regions. Not all clones reach the TCRdb copy of this immuneACCESS table, which keeps in-frame sequences only. Checked studies attribute under half of the gap to unresolved V genes and leave the rest unexplained. The sample profile shows about 100,000 clones; 85% to 95% of them were found once. The top ten clonotypes cover about 0.49% of the sample. The material was CD4+ or CD8+ T cells sorted from blood, obtained in a trial of the OX40 agonist ivuxolimab. The TCR was taken from an adult with an advanced solid tumor such as melanoma, head and neck, liver or kidney cancer. The V and J segments used are TRBV28 and TRBJ2-1; the D gene is perhaps TRBD1, from 5 matching bases. The sequence in DNA is TGTGCCACCCCAGGGCGGCAGGGCAATGAGCAGTTCTTC. Its protein reads: CATPGRQGNEQFF.